These 2 T cell receptor beta chains were all obtained from the same sample, sequenced in a study of circulating CD8 cells and anti-PD-1 response in melanoma. Live CD3+CD8+TCRalphabeta+ cells were sorted into four subsets by PD-1 and/or TIGIT. Using around 16 ng of total RNA, TCR libraries were made with the QIAseq Immune Repertoire TCR panel. TCRdb ran MiXCR on the reads and lists one entry per CDR3 protein. The sample consists of approximately 500 distinct CDR3 sequences, 6.5% to 8.5% of them appearing once. The material sequenced was CD8+ T cells from PBMCs, taken at baseline or after one month of anti-PD-1 therapy (not recorded which). These receptors originate from a human donor with melanoma.

This clonotype is large within its sample. This chain uses TRBV29-1 with TRBJ1-4, with D hard to call. CDR3 length: 10 residues. In germline, CDR1 is SQVTM, CDR2 ANQGSEA. The ends were cut back, 7 bases at V and 5 bases at J, with 5 bases in the middle. CDR3 bases: TGCAGCGCGAAGAATGAAAAACTGTTTTTT. It codes for CSAKNEKLFF.

By sample fraction, this clonotype is hyperexpanded. The rearrangement joins TRBV29-1 to TRBJ2-1; possibly TRBD1 or TRBD2 for D (5 bases each). V gave up 8 bases and J gave up 7 bases, with 12 bases separating them. This CDR3 has 11 amino acids. Germline V gene sequence: CDR1 SQVTM, CDR2 ANQGSEA. CDR3 sequence reads: CSLKWGNEQFF. The CDR3 DNA reads TGCAGCCTGAAATGGGGGAATGAGCAGTTCTTC.